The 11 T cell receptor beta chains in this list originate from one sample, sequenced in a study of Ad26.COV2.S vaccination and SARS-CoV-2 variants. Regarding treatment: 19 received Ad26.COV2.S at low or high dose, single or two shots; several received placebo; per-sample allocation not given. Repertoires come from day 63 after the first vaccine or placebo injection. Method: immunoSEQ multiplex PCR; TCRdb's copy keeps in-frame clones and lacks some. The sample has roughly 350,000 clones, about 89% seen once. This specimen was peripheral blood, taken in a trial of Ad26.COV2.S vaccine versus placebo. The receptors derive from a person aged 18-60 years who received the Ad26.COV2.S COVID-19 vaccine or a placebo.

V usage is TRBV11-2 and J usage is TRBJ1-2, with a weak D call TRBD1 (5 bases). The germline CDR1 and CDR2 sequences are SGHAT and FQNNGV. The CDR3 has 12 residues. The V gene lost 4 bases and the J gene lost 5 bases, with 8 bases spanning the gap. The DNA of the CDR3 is TGTGCCAGCAGCTCAGGGTCATATGGCTACACCTTC. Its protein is CASSSGSYGYTF.

CDR3 sequence: CASSLPGQAASGYTF. CDR3 sequence (DNA): TGTGCCAGCAGCCTACCAGGACAGGCGGCAAGTGGCTACACCTTC. The J gene is TRBJ1-2, the V gene TRBV7-8, with TRBD1 matching 7 bases. The trim removed 5 bases at V and 7 bases at J, leaving 13 bases unmatched. The CDR3 consists of 15 residues. Germline V CDR1 and CDR2: SGHVS, FQNEAQ.

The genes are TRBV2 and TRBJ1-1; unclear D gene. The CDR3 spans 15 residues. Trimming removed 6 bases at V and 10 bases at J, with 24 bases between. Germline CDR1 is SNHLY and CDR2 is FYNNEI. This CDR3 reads CASRNRAVGWMGAFF. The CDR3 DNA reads TGTGCCAGCAGGAACCGGGCCGTGGGGTGGATGGGAGCTTTCTTT.

The CDR3 here is CASSPVDGKSYTF. The CDR3 nucleotides read TGTGCCAGCAGCCCCGTGGACGGAAAAAGCTACACCTTC. The rearrangement uses TRBV7-2 and TRBJ1-2; D call uncertain. V lost 5 bases, J lost 9 bases, and 16 bases lay in between. Germline loops: CDR1 SGHTA, CDR2 FQGNSA. This CDR3 contains 13 residues. The full variable domain, its missing parts supplied by reference TRBV7-2 and TRBJ1-2, is GAGVSQSPSNKVTEKGKDVELRCDPISGHTALYWYRQSLGQGLEFLIYFQGNSAPDKSGLPSDRFSAERTGGSVSTLTIQRTQQEDSAVYLCASSPVDGKSYTFGSGTRLTVV.

The CDR3 spells CASSPGGGWAEAFF. The CDR3 DNA is TGTGCCAGCAGCCCCGGAGGCGGCTGGGCTGAAGCTTTCTTT. The rearrangement links TRBV11-2 to TRBJ1-1; D gene ambiguous. Germline V gene data show CDR1 as SGHAT and CDR2 as FQNNGV. CDR3 length: 14 amino acids. V lost 5 bases, J lost 6 bases, and 16 bases lay in between.

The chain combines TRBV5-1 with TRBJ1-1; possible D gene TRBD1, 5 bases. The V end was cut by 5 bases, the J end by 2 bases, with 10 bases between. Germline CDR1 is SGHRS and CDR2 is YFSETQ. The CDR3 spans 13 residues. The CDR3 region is CASRWGGNTEAFF. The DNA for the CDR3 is TGCGCCAGCAGGTGGGGCGGTAACACTGAAGCTTTCTTT. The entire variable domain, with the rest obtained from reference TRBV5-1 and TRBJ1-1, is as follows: KAGVTQTPRYLIKTRGQQVTLSCSPISGHRSVSWYQQTPGQGLQFLFEYFSETQRNKGNFPGRFSGRQFSNSRSEMNVSTLELGDSALYLCASRWGGNTEAFFGQGTRLTVV.

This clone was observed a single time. The CDR3 region is CASSEGGHYGYTF. The CDR3 DNA reads TGTGCCAGCTCAGAGGGAGGGCACTATGGCTACACCTTC. The chain has TRBV19 and TRBJ1-2, with D uncertain. The V end lost 9 bases, the J end lost 3 bases, and 14 bases lay between the germline ends. CDR3 length: 13 amino acids. The V gene's germline CDR1 is LNHDA and CDR2 SQIVND (reference sequence).

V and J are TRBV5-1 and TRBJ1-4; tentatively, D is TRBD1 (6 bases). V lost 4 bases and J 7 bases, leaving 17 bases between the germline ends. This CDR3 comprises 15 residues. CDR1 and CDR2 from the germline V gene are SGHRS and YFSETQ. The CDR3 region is CASSRAGGVGEKLFF. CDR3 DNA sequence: TGCGCCAGCAGCCGGGCGGGGGGCGTGGGTGAAAAACTGTTTTTT.

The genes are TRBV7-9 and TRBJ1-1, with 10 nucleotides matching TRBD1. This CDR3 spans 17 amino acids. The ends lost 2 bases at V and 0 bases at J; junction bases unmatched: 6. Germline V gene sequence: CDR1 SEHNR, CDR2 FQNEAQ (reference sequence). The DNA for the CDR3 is TGTGCCAGCAGCTTAAAAGGGGGACAGGGGTTGAACACTGAAGCTTTCTTT. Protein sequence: CASSLKGGQGLNTEAFF.

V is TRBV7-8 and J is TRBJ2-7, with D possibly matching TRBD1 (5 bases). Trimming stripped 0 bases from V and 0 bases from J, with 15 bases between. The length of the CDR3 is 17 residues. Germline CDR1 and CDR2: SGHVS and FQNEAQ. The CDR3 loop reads CASSLATLTVSSYEQYF. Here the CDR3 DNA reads TGTGCCAGCAGCTTAGCCACTCTGACAGTCAGCTCCTACGAGCAGTACTTC.

The CDR3 loop is CASSRGRGDTQYF. The CDR3 region has the DNA TGTGCCAGCAGCAGAGGACGGGGGGATACGCAGTATTTT. The rearrangement links TRBV13 to TRBJ2-3; TRBD2 might be the D (6 bases). The CDR3 contains 13 residues. Germline V lookup: CDR1 PRHDT, CDR2 FYEKMQ (reference sequence). Trimming cost V 5 bases and J 6 bases, with 12 bases left between them.